This T cell receptor (beta chain) appears in the sequencing data of a study of blood T cell repertoires in COVID-19. About the study: Samples came from the United States, Italy and Spain, spanning acute and convalescent COVID-19. Sample material is recorded as cDNA or gDNA derived from T cells, B-cell-depleted T cells, or PBMCs.

Study processing details: Estimated nucleated cell counts came from reference gene primer amplification. The table came from immunoSEQ multiplex PCR; TCRdb's copy has only in-frame clones and leaves some out. Clone size and the V and J calls come from that table; the DNA yielded D and trimming. The top ten hold 9% of the sample, which has about 140,000 clones, 77% seen once. CDR1 is SEHNR and CDR2 is FQNEAQ in the germline V gene (reference sequence). The CDR3 runs to 14 residues. Unmatched junction bases numbered 2, after V lost 4 bases and J lost 4 bases. The receptor comes from a woman aged 50 to 60 with active or convalescent COVID-19. Sequencing input: peripheral blood. J is TRBJ2-3 and V is TRBV7-9; 10 bases are a match to TRBD2. CDR3 amino acids: CASSSGLAADTQYF. DNA for the CDR3: TGTGCCAGCAGCTCAGGACTAGCGGCAGATACGCAGTATTTT.